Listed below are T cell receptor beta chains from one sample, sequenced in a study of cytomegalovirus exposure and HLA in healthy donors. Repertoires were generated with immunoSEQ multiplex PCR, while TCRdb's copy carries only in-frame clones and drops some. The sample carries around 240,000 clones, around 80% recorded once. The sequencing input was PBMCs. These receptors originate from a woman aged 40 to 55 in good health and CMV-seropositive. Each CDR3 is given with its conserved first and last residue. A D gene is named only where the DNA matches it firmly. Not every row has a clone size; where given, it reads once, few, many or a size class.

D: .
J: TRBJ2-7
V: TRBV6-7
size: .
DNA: TGTGCCAGCAGTTACCCTAGGACAGGGAGGGCCTACGAGCAGTACTTC
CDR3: CASSYPRTGRAYEQYF

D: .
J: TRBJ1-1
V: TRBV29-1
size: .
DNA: TGCAGCGCCAGGATGAGCGGGCCTGAAGCTTTCTTT
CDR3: CSARMSGPEAFF

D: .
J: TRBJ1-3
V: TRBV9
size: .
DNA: TGTGCCAGCAGCGCGGTGGGCAGGGGACCGATCTCTGGAAACACCATATATTTT
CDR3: CASSAVGRGPISGNTIYF

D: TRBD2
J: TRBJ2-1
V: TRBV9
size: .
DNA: TGTGCCAGCAGCAATCGGACTAGCGGGAGGGCCAGGAGCAATGAGCAGTTCTTC
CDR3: CASSNRTSGRARSNEQFF

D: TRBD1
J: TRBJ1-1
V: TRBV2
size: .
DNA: TGTGCCAGCAGCGGGACAGGGTCTTACGAAGCTTTCTTT
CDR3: CASSGTGSYEAFF

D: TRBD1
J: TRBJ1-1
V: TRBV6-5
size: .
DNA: TGTGCCAGCAGTTACTCTTTTACCCCCGGGACAGAGGCTTTCTTT
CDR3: CASSYSFTPGTEAFF

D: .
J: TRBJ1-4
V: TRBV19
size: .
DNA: TGTGCCAGTGCAGCTGACAGCTTTAATGAAAAACTGTTTTTT
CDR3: CASAADSFNEKLFF

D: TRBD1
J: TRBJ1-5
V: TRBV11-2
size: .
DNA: TGTGCCAGCAGCTCGGGACAGGGGGGTAGGCAGCCCCAGCATTTT
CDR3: CASSSGQGGRQPQHF

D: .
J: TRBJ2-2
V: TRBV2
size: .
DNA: TGTGCCAGCAGTGAAACTTGGTACAGGGTTAACACCGGGGAGCTGTTTTTT
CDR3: CASSETWYRVNTGELFF

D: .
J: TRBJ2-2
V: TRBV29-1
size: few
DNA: TGCAGCGTACATCTAAATCGGTGGCTAGCAGTTTTT
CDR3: CSVHLNRWLAVF

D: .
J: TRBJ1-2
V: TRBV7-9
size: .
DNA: TGTGCCAGCAACAGGGCCAGCTCGGAAGGCTACACCTTC
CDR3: CASNRASSEGYTF

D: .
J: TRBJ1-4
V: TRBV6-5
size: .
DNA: TGTGCCAGCAGTTACTCGTCAGGGGATGAAAAACTGTTTTTT
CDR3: CASSYSSGDEKLFF

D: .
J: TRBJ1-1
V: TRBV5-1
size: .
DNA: TGCGCCAGCAGCTTGTCGGGGGTTACCATGAACACTGAAGCTTTCTTT
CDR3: CASSLSGVTMNTEAFF

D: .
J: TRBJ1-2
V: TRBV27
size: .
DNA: TGTGCCAGCAGTTCGGGAGGGGACGGCTACACCTTC
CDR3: CASSSGGDGYTF

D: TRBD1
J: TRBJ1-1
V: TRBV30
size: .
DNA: TGTGCCTGCCGACAGGGGGCATACACTGAAGCTTTCTTT
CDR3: CACRQGAYTEAFF

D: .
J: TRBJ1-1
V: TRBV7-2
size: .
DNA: TGTGCCAGCAGCAACTACAGGGACCTTAACACTGAAGCTTTCTTT
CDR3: CASSNYRDLNTEAFF

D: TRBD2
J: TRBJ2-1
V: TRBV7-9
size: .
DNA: TGTGCCAGCACCCTTAGAGGCAGCGGGGGGGGCTCCTACAATGAGCAGTTCTTC
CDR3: CASTLRGSGGGSYNEQFF

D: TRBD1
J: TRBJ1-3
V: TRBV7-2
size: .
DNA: TGTGCCAGCAGCGTCGGACAGGGAGGGGGAAACACCATATATTTT
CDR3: CASSVGQGGGNTIYF